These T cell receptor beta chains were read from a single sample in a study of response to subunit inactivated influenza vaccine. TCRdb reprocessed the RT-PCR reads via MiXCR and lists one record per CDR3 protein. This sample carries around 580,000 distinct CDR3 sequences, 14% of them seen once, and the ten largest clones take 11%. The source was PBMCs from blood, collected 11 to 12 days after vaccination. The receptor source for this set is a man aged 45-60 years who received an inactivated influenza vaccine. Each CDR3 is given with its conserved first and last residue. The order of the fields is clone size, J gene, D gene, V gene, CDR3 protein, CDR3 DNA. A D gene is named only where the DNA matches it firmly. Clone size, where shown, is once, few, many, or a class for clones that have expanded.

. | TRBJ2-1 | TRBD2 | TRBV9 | CASSAGLANSYNEQFF | TGTGCCAGCAGCGCAGGACTAGCGAACTCCTACAATGAGCAGTTCTTC
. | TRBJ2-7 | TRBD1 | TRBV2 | CASKIGTGGDEQYF | TGTGCCAGTAAGATCGGGACAGGGGGGGACGAGCAGTACTTC
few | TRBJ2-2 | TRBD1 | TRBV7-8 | CASSKDRGEPTGELFF | TGTGCCAGCAGCAAAGACAGGGGCGAACCCACCGGGGAGCTGTTTTTT
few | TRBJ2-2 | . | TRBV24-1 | CATSDPKGIPSGELFF | TGTGCCACCAGTGATCCCAAAGGTATCCCGTCCGGGGAGCTGTTTTTT
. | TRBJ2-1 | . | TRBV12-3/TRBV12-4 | CASSPSYIDEQFF | TGTGCCAGCAGCCCGAGTTACATCGATGAGCAGTTCTTC
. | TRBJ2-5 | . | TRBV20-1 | CSARGSAVGQETQYF | TGCAGTGCTAGAGGGTCGGCAGTCGGGCAAGAGACCCAGTACTTC
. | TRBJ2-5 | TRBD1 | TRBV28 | CASSLSSFVTGKETQSF | TGTGCCAGCAGTTTATCTTCGTTCGTGACAGGGAAAGAGACCCAGTCCTTC
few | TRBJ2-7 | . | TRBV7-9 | CASSLAFGSDEQYF | TGTGCCAGCAGCTTAGCGTTCGGTTCCGACGAGCAGTACTTC
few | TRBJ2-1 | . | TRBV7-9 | CASSEPGYNEQFF | TGTGCCAGCAGCGAACCGGGCTACAATGAGCAGTTCTTC
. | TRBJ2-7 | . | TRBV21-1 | CASSHQSPYEQYF | TGTGCCAGCAGCCATCAAAGCCCCTACGAGCAGTACTTC
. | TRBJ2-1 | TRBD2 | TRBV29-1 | CSVEGGTSGSREQFF | TGCAGCGTTGAAGGCGGTACTAGCGGGAGCCGGGAGCAGTTCTTC
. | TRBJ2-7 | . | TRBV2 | CASKRGGYEQYF | TGTGCCAGCAAAAGAGGAGGTTACGAGCAGTACTTC
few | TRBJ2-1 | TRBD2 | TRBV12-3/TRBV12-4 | CASSDPRGRTYNEQFF | TGTGCCAGCAGTGACCCCCGCGGGAGAACCTACAATGAGCAGTTCTTC
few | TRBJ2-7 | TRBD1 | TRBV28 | CASTSQGTYEQYF | TGTGCCAGCACGTCACAGGGGACCTACGAGCAGTACTTC
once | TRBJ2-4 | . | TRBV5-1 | CASSLGRSRNIQYF | TGCGCCAGCAGCTTGGGCAGGTCTAGAAACATTCAGTACTTC
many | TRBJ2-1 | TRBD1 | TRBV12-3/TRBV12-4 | CASRQTGLVEQFF | TGTGCCAGCAGACAGACAGGGTTAGTTGAGCAGTTCTTC
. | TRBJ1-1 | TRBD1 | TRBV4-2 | CATRQGNTEAFF | TGTGCCACGCGACAGGGGAACACTGAAGCTTTCTTT
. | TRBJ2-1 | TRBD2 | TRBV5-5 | CASSFMTSGGNEQFF | TGTGCCAGCAGCTTTATGACTAGCGGGGGAAATGAGCAGTTCTTC
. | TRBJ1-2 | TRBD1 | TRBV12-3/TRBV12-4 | CASSRDRASFGYTF | TGTGCCAGCAGTCGGGACAGGGCTAGTTTTGGCTACACCTTC
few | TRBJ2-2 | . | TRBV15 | CATSRDLMSPNTGELFF | TGTGCCACCAGCAGAGATCTAATGAGTCCGAACACCGGGGAGCTGTTTTTT
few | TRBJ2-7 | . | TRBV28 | CASSRFGEQYF | TGTGCCAGCAGCAGGTTTGGCGAGCAGTACTTC
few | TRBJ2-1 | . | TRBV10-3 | CAISDPTGNQFF | TGTGCCATCAGTGACCCCACAGGGAATCAGTTCTTC
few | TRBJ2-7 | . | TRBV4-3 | CASSLGLGQNYEQYF | TGCGCCAGCAGCCTTGGTCTAGGGCAGAACTACGAGCAGTACTTC
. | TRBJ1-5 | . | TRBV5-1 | CASSFTGLEPQHF | TGCGCCAGCAGCTTCACAGGTCTCGAGCCCCAGCATTTT
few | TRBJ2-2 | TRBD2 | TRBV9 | CASSARTSENTGELFF | TGTGCCAGCAGCGCCCGGACTAGCGAGAACACCGGGGAGCTGTTTTTT
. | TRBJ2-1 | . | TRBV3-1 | CASSQVSYEQFF | TGTGCCAGCAGCCAAGTGAGCTATGAGCAGTTCTTC
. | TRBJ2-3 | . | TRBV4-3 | CASSQAGARTDTQYF | TGCGCCAGCAGCCAAGCGGGCGCCCGCACAGATACGCAGTATTTT
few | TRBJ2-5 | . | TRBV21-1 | CASTLFTLYQETQYF | TGTGCCAGCACCCTCTTTACACTGTACCAAGAGACCCAGTACTTC
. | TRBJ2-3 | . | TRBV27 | CASRRESTDTQYF | TGTGCCAGCCGACGGGAGAGCACAGATACGCAGTATTTT
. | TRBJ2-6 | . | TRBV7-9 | CASSPGPASGANVLTF | TGTGCCAGCAGCCCCGGGCCAGCCTCTGGGGCCAACGTCCTGACTTTC
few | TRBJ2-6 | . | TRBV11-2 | CASSLFPRGLSGANVLTF | TGTGCCAGCAGCTTATTCCCCAGGGGCCTCTCTGGGGCCAACGTCCTGACTTTC
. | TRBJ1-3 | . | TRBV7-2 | CASSLALTHRSGNTIYF | TGTGCCAGCAGCCTAGCCTTAACACATCGCTCTGGAAACACCATATATTTT
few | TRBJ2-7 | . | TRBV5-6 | CASSFWGRYEQYF | TGTGCCAGCAGCTTTTGGGGCCGCTACGAGCAGTACTTC
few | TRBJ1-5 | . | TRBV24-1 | CATSDPRVNQPQHF | TGTGCCACCAGTGATCCCAGGGTCAATCAGCCCCAGCATTTT
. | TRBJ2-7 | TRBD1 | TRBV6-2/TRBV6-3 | CASKGQGPPYEQYF | TGTGCCAGCAAAGGACAGGGGCCCCCCTACGAGCAGTACTTC
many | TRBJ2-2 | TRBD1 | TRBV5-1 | CASSSGQSTGELFF | TGCGCCAGCAGCTCGGGACAGAGCACCGGGGAGCTGTTTTTT